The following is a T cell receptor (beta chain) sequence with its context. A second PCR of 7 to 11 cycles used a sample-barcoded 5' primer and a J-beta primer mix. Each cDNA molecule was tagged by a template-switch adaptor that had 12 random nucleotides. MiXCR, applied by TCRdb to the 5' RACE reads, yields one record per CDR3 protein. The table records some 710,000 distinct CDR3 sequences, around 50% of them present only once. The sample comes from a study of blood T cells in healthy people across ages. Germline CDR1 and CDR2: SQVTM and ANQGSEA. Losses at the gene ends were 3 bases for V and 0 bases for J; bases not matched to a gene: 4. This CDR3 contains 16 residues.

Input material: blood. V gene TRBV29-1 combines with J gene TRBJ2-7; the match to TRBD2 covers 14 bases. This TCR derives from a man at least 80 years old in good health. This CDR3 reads CSVDGLAGGSSYEQYF. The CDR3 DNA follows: TGCAGCGTTGATGGACTAGCGGGGGGCAGCTCCTACGAGCAGTACTTC.